Listed here are 22 T cell receptor beta chains from one sample, sequenced in a study of T cell repertoires in cytomegalovirus infection. TCRdb recomputed calls from the reads with MiXCR, one row per CDR3 protein. The table records approximately 600,000 distinct CDR3 sequences, 35% to 50% of them present only once. The antigens these receptors bind are not known. Sequences were derived from cultured PBMCs, sampled from culture after CMV antigen stimulation. The receptors stem from a human donor in good health (CMV status not recorded). Some clones in this sample may be carry-over from other donors' samples.

This clonotype was counted only a few times. The rearrangement uses TRBV6-5 and TRBJ2-2; D is perhaps TRBD2 (5 bases). This CDR3 has 17 residues. V dropped 3 bases and J dropped 4 bases, with 18 bases sitting between them. CDR1 is MNHEY, CDR2 SVGAGI, per germline. The CDR3 DNA sequence: TGTGCCAGCAGTTATGCCAGGATGGCCGGAGGCACCGGGGAGCTGTTTTTT. It yields the protein CASSYARMAGGTGELFF.

This chain uses TRBV12-3 or TRBV12-4 with TRBJ1-5; D gene ambiguous. The CDR3 spans 15 residues. Trimming took off 4 bases at V and 0 bases at J, with 10 bases between the two ends. Here the CDR3 reads CASSSGSYSNQPQHF. CDR3 bases: TGTGCCAGCAGTTCGGGTTCGTATAGCAATCAGCCCCAGCATTTT.

The chain couples TRBV7-9 to TRBJ2-3; 11 positions agree with TRBD2. V lost 6 bases to trimming and J lost 5 bases; unmatched junction nucleotides: 10. Germline lookup yields CDR1 SEHNR and CDR2 FQNEAQ (reference sequence). The CDR3 totals 16 residues. This CDR3 is CASRTTSGIGGDTQYF. The CDR3 DNA reads as TGTGCCAGCAGGACGACTAGCGGGATAGGGGGAGATACGCAGTATTTT.

There are a few counts of this clonotype. This chain links TRBV5-6 with TRBJ2-5; no clear D. Trimming cost V 2 bases and J 1 base, with 9 bases left between them. CDR3 length equals 14 residues. Germline CDR1 SGHDT, CDR2 YYEEEE. Here the CDR3 reads CASSFGQFQETQYF. The CDR3 nucleotides read TGTGCCAGCAGCTTTGGCCAGTTCCAAGAGACCCAGTACTTC.

This sequence joins TRBV6-2 or TRBV6-3 and TRBJ1-1, with unresolved D. Trimming pared 6 bases from V and 0 bases from J, leaving 20 bases between. The germline V gene encodes CDR1 MNHEY and CDR2 SVGEGT. The CDR3 spans 17 residues. The CDR3 loop reads CASRPVGGRGMNTEAFF. The DNA of the CDR3 is TGTGCCAGCAGACCGGTGGGAGGGCGAGGTATGAACACTGAAGCTTTCTTT.

This clonotype was counted a few times. This chain links TRBV12-3 or TRBV12-4 with TRBJ1-5; 9 bases map to TRBD1. V lost 6 bases and J lost 6; bases outside the gene matches: 6. CDR3 length: 14 amino acids. CDR3 sequence: CASSKTGGGQPQHF. In nucleotides, the CDR3 is TGTGCCAGCAGCAAGACAGGGGGGGGTCAGCCCCAGCATTTT.

This clonotype was counted between two and nine times. The rearrangement joins TRBV7-2 to TRBJ2-1; possibly TRBD1 for D (5 bases). CDR3 length: 19 amino acids. CDR1 SGHTA and CDR2 FQGNSA come from the germline V gene. Trimming pared 5 bases from V and 3 bases from J, leaving 26 bases between. CDR3 protein: CASSPPRTRDHYSYNEQFF. CDR3 nucleotides: TGTGCCAGCAGCCCCCCCCGAACCAGGGATCACTACAGCTACAATGAGCAGTTCTTC.

The CDR3, as DNA: TGTGCCAGCAGTCGCCGACTAGCGGGGGAGCAGTTCTTC. Amino acids: CASSRRLAGEQFF. The chain combines TRBV12-3 or TRBV12-4 with TRBJ2-1; the match to TRBD2 covers 11 bases. J lost 10 bases, V lost 5 bases, and 4 bases had no gene match. CDR3 size: 13 residues.

V gene TRBV24-1 combines with J gene TRBJ1-1; TRBD1 matches at 8 bases. Germline CDR1 is KGHDR and CDR2 is SFDVKD. This CDR3 is built from 15 residues. With V trimmed by 4 bases and J by 7 bases, 10 bases remained unmatched. As DNA, the CDR3 is TGTGCCACCAGTGACCCAGGGGGCGGAACTGGTGAAGCTTTCTTT. It codes for CATSDPGGGTGEAFF.

The rearrangement uses TRBV25-1 and TRBJ2-7, with 10 nucleotides matching TRBD1. CDR1 is MGHDK and CDR2 is SYGVNS in the germline V gene. This CDR3 spans 14 amino acids. V trimming: 4 bases; J trimming: 7 bases; junction bases outside the gene matches: 7. DNA of the CDR3: TGTGCCAGCAGTGGGTTGGGACAGGGGCGAGAGCAGTACTTC. It codes for CASSGLGQGREQYF.

The V gene is TRBV7-9, the J gene TRBJ1-2; D call uncertain. The CDR3 consists of 13 residues. Germline-derived CDR1 and CDR2 are SEHNR and FQNEAQ (reference sequence). V lost 3 bases, J lost 2 bases, and 7 bases lay in between. The CDR3 loop is CASSFPGNYGYTF. CDR3 DNA sequence: TGTGCCAGCAGCTTTCCGGGGAACTATGGCTACACCTTC.

The V gene is TRBV27, the J gene TRBJ2-2, with no clear D. V was shortened by 6 bases and J by 7 bases, with 6 bases between the two germline ends. The CDR3 loop spans 11 amino acids. Germline V gene sequence: CDR1 MNHEY, CDR2 SMNVEV (reference sequence). CDR3 sequence: CASRDDGELFF. CDR3 sequence (DNA): TGTGCCAGCAGGGATGACGGGGAGCTGTTTTTT.

The chain has TRBV9 and TRBJ2-1, with D maybe TRBD2 (6 bases). The CDR3 is 13 residues long. CDR1 and CDR2 from the germline V gene are SGDLS and YYNGEE. V lost 0 bases and J 9 bases, leaving 10 bases between the germline ends. CDR3 in DNA: TGTGCCAGCAGCGTAGCTGGGGGGACTGAGCAGTTCTTC. Its protein product is CASSVAGGTEQFF.

This clonotype was seen a few times. The chain recombines TRBV7-2 with TRBJ2-1; a weak D match, TRBD1 (5 bases). Germline CDR1 reads SGHTA; CDR2 reads FQGNSA. The CDR3 runs to 14 residues. The V gene lost 5 bases and the J gene lost 10 bases, with 18 bases spanning the gap. The CDR3: CASSLLGPHGEQFF. The CDR3 bases are TGTGCCAGCAGCCTCTTGGGGCCCCACGGCGAGCAGTTCTTC.

The chain employs TRBV5-1 and TRBJ2-5, with 10 bases aligning to TRBD2. V trimming: 7 bases; J trimming: 0 bases; junction bases outside the gene matches: 6. CDR3 length: 15 residues. Germline CDR1 reads SGHRS; CDR2 reads YFSETQ. CDR3 sequence reads: CASSTGTSDQETQYF. The CDR3 coding sequence is TGCGCCAGCTCTACCGGGACTAGCGACCAAGAGACCCAGTACTTC.

The chain joins TRBV7-2 to TRBJ1-5, with D perhaps matching TRBD1 (5 bases). Germline V gene lookup returns CDR1 SGHTA and CDR2 FQGNSA. Trimming stripped 2 bases from V and 3 bases from J, with 11 bases between. The CDR3 extends over 15 amino acids. The CDR3 protein is CASSLNGGFNQPQHF. As DNA, the CDR3 is TGTGCCAGCAGCTTAAACGGGGGGTTCAATCAGCCCCAGCATTTT. Using reference TRBV7-2 and TRBJ1-5 for the parts outside the CDR3, the full variable domain is GAGVSQSPSNKVTEKGKDVELRCDPISGHTALYWYRQSLGQGLEFLIYFQGNSAPDKSGLPSDRFSAERTGGSVSTLTIQRTQQEDSAVYLCASSLNGGFNQPQHFGDGTRLSIL.

This chain links TRBV12-3 or TRBV12-4 with TRBJ1-1; a weak D match, TRBD1 (6 bases). The CDR3 is 15 amino acids. V gave up 6 bases and J gave up 3 bases, with 17 bases separating them. The CDR3 is CASRPGHRGDTEAFF. CDR3 DNA sequence: TGTGCCAGCAGGCCGGGACACCGAGGTGACACTGAAGCTTTCTTT.

This clonotype was recorded a few times. This sequence joins TRBV6-2 or TRBV6-3 and TRBJ2-7; the D gene is possibly TRBD1 (5 bases). The germline V gene encodes CDR1 MNHEY and CDR2 SVGEGT. Trimming pared 6 bases from V and 1 base from J, leaving 16 bases between. The CDR3 has 15 residues. The CDR3 spells CASRPTGVGSYEQYF. The CDR3 DNA reads TGTGCCAGCAGACCCACAGGAGTAGGGTCCTACGAGCAGTACTTC.

The V gene is TRBV7-2, the J gene TRBJ2-2; D not resolved. V was clipped by 4 bases and J by 0 bases, with 12 bases between them. The V gene's germline CDR1 is SGHTA and CDR2 FQGNSA. The CDR3 contains 16 residues. The CDR3, as DNA: TGTGCCAGCAGCTCCCGGGCCACTGCGAACACCGGGGAGCTGTTTTTT. Translation: CASSSRATANTGELFF.

The J gene is TRBJ1-1, the V gene TRBV15; no firm D call. CDR1 and CDR2 from the germline V gene are LNHNV and YYDKDF (reference sequence). Trimming shortened V by 5 bases and J by 2 bases, and 21 bases separated the two germline ends. The CDR3 is 17 residues long. The CDR3 is CATSELERAGTNTEAFF. DNA of the CDR3: TGTGCCACCAGCGAACTAGAAAGGGCAGGCACCAACACTGAAGCTTTCTTT.

The genes are TRBV6-2 or TRBV6-3 and TRBJ2-3, with D unclear. CDR1 and CDR2 from the germline V gene are MNHEY and SVGEGT. The CDR3 runs to 13 residues. The V gene lost 8 bases and the J gene lost 6 bases, with 15 bases spanning the gap. The CDR3 loop is CASGEGKVDTQYF. The CDR3 coding sequence is TGTGCCAGCGGGGAAGGGAAGGTGGATACGCAGTATTTT.

This clonotype was recorded a few times. This chain joins TRBV19 and TRBJ2-6, with 7 nucleotides matching TRBD2. V was clipped by 9 bases and J by 0 bases; unmatched bases: 23. Germline values: CDR1 LNHDA, CDR2 SQIVND (reference sequence). This CDR3 region has 21 residues. The CDR3 DNA follows: TGTGCCAGAGGAACCAGTCAAACGGGAGGTGGGCTAAGCTCTGGGGCCAACGTCCTGACTTTC. Translation: CARGTSQTGGGLSSGANVLTF.